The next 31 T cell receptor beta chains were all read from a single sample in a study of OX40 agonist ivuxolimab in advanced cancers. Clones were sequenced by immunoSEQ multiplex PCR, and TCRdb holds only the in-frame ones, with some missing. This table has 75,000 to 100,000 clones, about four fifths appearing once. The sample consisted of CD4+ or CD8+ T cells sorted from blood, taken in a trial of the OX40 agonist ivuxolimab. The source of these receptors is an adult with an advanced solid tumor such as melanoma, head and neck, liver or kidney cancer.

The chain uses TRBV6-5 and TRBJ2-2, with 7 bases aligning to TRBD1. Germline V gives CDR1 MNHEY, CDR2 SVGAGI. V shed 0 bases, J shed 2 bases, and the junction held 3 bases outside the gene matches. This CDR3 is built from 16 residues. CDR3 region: CASSYSWDSNTGELFF. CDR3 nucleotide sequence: TGTGCCAGCAGTTACTCGTGGGACAGTAACACCGGGGAGCTGTTTTTT.

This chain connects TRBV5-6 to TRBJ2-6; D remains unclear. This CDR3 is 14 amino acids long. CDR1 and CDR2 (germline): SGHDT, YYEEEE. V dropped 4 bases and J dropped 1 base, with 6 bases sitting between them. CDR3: CASSLRSGANVLTF. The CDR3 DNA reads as TGTGCCAGCAGCCTCAGGTCTGGGGCCAACGTCCTGACTTTC.

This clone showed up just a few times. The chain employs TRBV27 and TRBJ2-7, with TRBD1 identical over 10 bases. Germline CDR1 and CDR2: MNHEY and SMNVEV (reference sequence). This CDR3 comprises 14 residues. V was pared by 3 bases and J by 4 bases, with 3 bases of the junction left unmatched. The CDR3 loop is CASSFGDRGYEQYF. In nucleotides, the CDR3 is TGTGCCAGCAGTTTCGGGGACAGGGGTTACGAGCAGTACTTC.

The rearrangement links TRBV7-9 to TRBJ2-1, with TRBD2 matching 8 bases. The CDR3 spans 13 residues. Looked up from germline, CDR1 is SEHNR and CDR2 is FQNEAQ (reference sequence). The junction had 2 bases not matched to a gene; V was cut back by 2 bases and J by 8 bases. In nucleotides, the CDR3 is TGTGCCAGCAGCTTAACGGGAGGGCATGAGCAGTTCTTC. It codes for CASSLTGGHEQFF.

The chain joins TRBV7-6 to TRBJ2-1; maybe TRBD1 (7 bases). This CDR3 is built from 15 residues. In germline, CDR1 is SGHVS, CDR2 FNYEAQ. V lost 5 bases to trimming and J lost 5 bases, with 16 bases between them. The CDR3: CASSERTGGNNEQFF. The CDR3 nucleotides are TGTGCCAGCAGCGAAAGGACAGGAGGGAACAATGAGCAGTTCTTC.

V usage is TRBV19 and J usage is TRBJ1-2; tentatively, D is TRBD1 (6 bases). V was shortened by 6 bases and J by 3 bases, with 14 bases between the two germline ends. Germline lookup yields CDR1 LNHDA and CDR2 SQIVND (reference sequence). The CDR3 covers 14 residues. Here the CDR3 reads CASRGGRIDYGYTF. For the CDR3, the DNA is TGTGCCAGTAGAGGGGGGCGCATAGACTATGGCTACACCTTC.

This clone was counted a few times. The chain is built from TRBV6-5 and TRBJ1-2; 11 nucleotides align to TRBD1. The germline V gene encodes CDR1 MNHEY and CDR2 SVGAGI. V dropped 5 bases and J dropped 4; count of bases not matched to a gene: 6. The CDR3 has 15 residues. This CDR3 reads CASSGQGAFGYGYTF. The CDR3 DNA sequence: TGTGCCAGCAGTGGACAGGGGGCTTTTGGCTATGGCTACACCTTC.

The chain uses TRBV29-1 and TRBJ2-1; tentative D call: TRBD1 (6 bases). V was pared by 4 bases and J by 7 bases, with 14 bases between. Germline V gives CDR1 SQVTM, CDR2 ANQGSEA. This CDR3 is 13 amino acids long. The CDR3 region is CSVGTGTLNEQFF. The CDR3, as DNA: TGCAGCGTTGGAACCGGGACACTTAATGAGCAGTTCTTC.

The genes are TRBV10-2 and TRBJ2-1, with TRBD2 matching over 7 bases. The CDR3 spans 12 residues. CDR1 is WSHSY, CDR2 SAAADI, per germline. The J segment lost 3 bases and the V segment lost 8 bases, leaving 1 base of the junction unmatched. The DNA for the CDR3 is TGCGCCAGCGGACTAGACTACAATGAGCAGTTCTTC. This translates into CASGLDYNEQFF.

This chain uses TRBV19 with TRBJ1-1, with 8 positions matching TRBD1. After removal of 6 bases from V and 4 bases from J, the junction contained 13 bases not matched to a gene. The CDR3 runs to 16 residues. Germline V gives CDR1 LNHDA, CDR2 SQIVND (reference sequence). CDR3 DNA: TGTGCCAGTAGCCCTCTTCCAGGGGGCAGCAGCACTGAAGCTTTCTTT. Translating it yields CASSPLPGGSSTEAFF. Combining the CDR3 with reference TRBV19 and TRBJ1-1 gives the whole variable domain DGGITQSPKYLFRKEGQNVTLSCEQNLNHDAMYWYRQDPGQGLRLIYYSQIVNDFQKGDIAEGYSVSREKKESFPLTVTSAQKNPTAFYLCASSPLPGGSSTEAFFGQGTRLTVV.

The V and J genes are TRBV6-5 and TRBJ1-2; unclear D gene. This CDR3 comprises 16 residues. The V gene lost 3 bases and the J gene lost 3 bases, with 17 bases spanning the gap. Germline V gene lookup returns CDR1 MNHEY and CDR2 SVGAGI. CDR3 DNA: TGTGCCAGCAGTTATAATGGGGAGAACTTCTACTATGGCTACACCTTC. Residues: CASSYNGENFYYGYTF.

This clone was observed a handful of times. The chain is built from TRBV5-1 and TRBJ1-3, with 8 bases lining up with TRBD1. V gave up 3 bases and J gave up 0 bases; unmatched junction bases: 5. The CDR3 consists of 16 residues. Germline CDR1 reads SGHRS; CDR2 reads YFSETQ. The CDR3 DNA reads TGCGCCAGCAGCTCGACAGGGGCCTACTCTGGAAACACCATATATTTT. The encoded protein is CASSSTGAYSGNTIYF.

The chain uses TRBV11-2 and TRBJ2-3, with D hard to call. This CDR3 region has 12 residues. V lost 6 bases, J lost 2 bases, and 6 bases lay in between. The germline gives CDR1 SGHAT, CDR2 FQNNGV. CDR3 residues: CASSPYTDTQYF. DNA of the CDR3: TGTGCCAGCAGTCCTTACACAGATACGCAGTATTTT.

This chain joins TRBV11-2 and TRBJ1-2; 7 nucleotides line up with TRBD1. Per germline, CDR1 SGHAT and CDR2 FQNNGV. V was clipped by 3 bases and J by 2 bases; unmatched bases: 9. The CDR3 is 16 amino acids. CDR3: CASSLRGARGNYGYTF. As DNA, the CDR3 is TGTGCCAGCAGCTTGAGAGGGGCCAGGGGGAACTATGGCTACACCTTC.

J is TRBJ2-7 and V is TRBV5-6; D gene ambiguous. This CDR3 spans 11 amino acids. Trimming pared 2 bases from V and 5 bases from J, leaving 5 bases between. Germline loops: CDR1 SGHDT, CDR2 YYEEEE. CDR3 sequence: CASSLFDEQYF. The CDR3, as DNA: TGTGCCAGCAGCTTATTTGACGAGCAGTACTTC. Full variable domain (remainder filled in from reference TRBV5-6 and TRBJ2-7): DAGVTQSPTHLIKTRGQQVTLRCSPKSGHDTVSWYQQALGQGPQFIFQYYEEEERQRGNFPDRFSGHQFPNYSSELNVNALLLGDSALYLCASSLFDEQYFGPGTRLTVT.

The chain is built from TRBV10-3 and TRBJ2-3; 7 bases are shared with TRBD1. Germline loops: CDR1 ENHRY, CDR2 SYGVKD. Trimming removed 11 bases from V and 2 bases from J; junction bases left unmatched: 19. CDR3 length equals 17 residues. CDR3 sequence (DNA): TGTGCCGTCCGCCCGGGACAGCAGATGGCCTACACAGATACGCAGTATTTT. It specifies CAVRPGQQMAYTDTQYF.

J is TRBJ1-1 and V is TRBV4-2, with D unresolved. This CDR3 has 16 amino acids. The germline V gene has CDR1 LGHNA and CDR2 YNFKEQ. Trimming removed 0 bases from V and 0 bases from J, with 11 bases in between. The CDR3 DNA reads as TGTGCCAGCAGCCAAGAAACAGAAACCATGAACACTGAAGCTTTCTTT. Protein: CASSQETETMNTEAFF.

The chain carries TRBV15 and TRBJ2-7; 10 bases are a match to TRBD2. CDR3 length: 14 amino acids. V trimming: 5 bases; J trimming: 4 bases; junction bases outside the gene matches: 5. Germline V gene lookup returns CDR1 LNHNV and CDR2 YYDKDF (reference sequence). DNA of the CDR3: TGTGCCACCAGCGGGACTAGCGCGACTTACGAGCAGTACTTC. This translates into CATSGTSATYEQYF.

The CDR3 region is CASSIIDSTEAFF. The CDR3 region has the DNA TGTGCCAGTAGTATTATAGACAGCACTGAAGCTTTCTTT. This chain links TRBV19 with TRBJ1-1, with D possibly matching TRBD1 (5 bases). The CDR3 is 13 residues long. The V end was cut by 3 bases, the J end by 4 bases, with 9 bases between. CDR1 is LNHDA and CDR2 is SQIVND in the germline V gene (reference sequence).

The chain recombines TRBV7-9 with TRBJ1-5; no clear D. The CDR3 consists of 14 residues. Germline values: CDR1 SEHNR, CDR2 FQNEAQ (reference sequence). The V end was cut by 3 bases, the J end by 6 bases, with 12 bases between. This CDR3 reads CASSLWESGQPQHF. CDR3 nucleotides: TGTGCCAGCAGCTTGTGGGAATCCGGTCAGCCCCAGCATTTT.

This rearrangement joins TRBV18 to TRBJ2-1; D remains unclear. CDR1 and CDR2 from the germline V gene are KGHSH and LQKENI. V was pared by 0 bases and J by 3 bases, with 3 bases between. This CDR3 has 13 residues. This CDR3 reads CASSPPNYNEQFF. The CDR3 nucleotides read TGTGCCAGCTCACCACCGAACTACAATGAGCAGTTCTTC. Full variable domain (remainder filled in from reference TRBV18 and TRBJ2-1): NAGVMQNPRHLVRRRGQEARLRCSPMKGHSHVYWYRQLPEEGLKFMVYLQKENIIDESGMPKERFSAEFPKEGPSILRIQQVVRGDSAAYFCASSPPNYNEQFFGPGTRLTVL.

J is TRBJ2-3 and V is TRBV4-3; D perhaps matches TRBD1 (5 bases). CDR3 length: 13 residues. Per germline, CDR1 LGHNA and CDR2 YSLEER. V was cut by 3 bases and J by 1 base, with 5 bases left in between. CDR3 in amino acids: CASSQTGTDTQYF. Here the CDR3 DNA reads TGCGCCAGCAGCCAGACAGGCACAGATACGCAGTATTTT.

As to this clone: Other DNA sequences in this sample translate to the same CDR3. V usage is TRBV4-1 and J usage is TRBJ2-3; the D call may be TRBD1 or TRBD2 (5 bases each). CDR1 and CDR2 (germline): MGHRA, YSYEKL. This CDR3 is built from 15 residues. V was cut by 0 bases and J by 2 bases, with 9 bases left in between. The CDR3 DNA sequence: TGCGCCAGCAGCCAAGACAGGGACCTCACAGATACGCAGTATTTT. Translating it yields CASSQDRDLTDTQYF.

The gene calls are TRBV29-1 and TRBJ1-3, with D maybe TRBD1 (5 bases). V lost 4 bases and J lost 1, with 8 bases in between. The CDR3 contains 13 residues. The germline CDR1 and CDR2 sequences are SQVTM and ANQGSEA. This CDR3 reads CSVGTNSGNTIYF. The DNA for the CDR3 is TGCAGCGTTGGGACAAATTCTGGAAACACCATATATTTT.

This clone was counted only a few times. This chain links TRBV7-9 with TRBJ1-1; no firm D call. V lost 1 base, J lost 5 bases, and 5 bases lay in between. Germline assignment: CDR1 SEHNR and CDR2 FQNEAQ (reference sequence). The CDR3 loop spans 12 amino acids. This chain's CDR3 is CASSLVVTEAFF. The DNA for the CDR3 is TGTGCCAGCAGCTTAGTTGTAACTGAAGCTTTCTTT.

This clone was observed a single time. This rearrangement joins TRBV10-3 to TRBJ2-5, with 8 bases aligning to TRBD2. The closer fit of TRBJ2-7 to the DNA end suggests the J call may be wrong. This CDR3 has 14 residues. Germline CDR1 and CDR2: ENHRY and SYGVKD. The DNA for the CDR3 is TGTGCCATCAGCGAAGCGGGGGCGGTGAACGAGCAGTACTTC. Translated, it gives CAISEAGAVNEQYF.

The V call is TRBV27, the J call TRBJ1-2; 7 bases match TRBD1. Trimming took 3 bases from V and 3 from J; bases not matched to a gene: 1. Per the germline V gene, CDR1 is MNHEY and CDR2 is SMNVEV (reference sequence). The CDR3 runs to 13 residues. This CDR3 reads CASSFTGDYGYTF. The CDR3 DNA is TGTGCCAGCAGTTTCACAGGGGACTATGGCTACACCTTC.

The CDR3 DNA reads as TGTGCCAGCAGTGAAGTTGGGGGGATCACAGATACGCAGTATTTT. Protein product: CASSEVGGITDTQYF. The J gene is TRBJ2-3, the V gene TRBV6-1; D may be TRBD2 (6 bases). V shed 1 base and J shed 2 bases, with 10 bases lying between them. Looked up from germline, CDR1 is MNHNS and CDR2 is SASEGT. This CDR3 spans 15 amino acids.

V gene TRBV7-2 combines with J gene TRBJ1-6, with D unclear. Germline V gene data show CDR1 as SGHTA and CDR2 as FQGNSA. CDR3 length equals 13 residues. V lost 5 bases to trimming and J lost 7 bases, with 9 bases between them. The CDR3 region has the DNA TGTGCCAGCAGCGCCTCCACGAATTCACCCCTCCACTTT. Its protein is CASSASTNSPLHF.

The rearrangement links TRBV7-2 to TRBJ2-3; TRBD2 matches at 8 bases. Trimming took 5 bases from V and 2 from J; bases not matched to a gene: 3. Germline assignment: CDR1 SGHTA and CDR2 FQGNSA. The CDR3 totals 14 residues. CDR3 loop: CASSPLAVTDTQYF. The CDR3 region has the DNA TGTGCCAGCAGCCCACTAGCGGTCACAGATACGCAGTATTTT.

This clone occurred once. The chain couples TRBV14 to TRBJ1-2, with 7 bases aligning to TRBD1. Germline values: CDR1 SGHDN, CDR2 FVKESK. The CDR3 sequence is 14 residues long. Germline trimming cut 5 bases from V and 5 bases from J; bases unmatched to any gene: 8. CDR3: CASSFTGTDYGYTF. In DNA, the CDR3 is TGTGCCAGCAGCTTTACCGGGACAGATTATGGCTACACCTTC.